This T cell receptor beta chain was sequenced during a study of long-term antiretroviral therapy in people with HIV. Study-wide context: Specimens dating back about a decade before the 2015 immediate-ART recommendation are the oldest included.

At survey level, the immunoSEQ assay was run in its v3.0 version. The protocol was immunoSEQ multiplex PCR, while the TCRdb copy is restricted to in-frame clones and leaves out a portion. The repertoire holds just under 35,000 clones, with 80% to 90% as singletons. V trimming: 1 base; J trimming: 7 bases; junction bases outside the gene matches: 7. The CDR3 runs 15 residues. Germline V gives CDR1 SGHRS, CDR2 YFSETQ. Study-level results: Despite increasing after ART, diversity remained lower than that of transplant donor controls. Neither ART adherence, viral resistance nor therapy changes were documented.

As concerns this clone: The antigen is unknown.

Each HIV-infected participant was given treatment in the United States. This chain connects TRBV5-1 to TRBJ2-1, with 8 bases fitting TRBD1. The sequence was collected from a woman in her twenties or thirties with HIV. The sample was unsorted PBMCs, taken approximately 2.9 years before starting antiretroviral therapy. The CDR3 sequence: CASSLQDRVLNEQFF. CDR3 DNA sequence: TGCGCCAGCAGCTTGCAGGACAGGGTATTGAATGAGCAGTTCTTC.